This T cell receptor (beta chain) appears in the sequencing data of a study of CD8+ T cells in alopecia areata. Whole-study context: Treated patients took oral tofacitinib at 5 to 10 mg twice daily.

General study results and limits: Patients shared TCRs less clearly than mice did, possibly for HLA-related reasons. Relative to normal scalp, lesional scalp, especially alopecia totalis/universalis, showed higher clonality.

Deletions cut 5 bases from V and 3 bases from J, with 7 bases between. The CDR3 has 12 residues. Germline V gene lookup returns CDR1 MNHEY and CDR2 SVGAGI. Details on this clone: Its antigen is undetermined.

The treatment is: oral pan-JAK inhibitor, 5-10 mg twice daily. Sequencing relied on a cDNA template that was reverse transcribed from extracted RNA. Data came from immunoSEQ multiplex PCR; TCRdb stores just in-frame clones and leaves some out. The table has 110,000 or so clones, less than 70% seen once. The sample consisted of CD4+ T cells sorted from blood, taken at week 24, from a patient treated with tofacitinib. The TCR comes from a human donor with alopecia areata. The J gene is TRBJ1-2, the V gene TRBV6-5, with D perhaps TRBD1 (5 bases). The CDR3 DNA follows: TGTGCCAGCAGTGGGGCGGACTATGGCTACACCTTC. It codes for CASSGADYGYTF.